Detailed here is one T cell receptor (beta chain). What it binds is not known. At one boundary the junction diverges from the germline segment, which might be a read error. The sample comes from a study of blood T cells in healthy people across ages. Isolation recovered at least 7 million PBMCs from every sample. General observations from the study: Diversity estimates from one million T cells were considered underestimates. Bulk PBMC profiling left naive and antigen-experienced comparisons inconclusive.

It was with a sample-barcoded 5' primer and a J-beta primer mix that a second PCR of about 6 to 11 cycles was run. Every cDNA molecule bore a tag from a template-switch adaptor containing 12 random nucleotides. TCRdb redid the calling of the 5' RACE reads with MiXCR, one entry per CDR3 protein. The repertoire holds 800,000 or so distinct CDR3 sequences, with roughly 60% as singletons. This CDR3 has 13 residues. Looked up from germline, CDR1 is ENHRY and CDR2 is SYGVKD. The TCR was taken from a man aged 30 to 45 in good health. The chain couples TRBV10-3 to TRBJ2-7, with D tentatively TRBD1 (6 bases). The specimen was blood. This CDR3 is CATSEGRGYEQYF. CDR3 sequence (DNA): TGTGCCACCAGTGAGGGCAGGGGCTACGAGCAGTACTTC.